This T cell receptor (beta chain) was sequenced for a study of cytomegalovirus exposure and HLA in healthy donors. Background on the study: From HLA-typed donors, an early data release held approximately 85 million unique TCRs. Study-wide results and caveats: Later on, analysis showed that most CMV-associated TCR beta chains appeared to be HLA-restricted. In a later analysis, common viral pathogens appeared linked to several of the most significant clusters.

This clone has just one count. Its antigen is not known. The CDR3 length is 16 residues. V shed 0 bases and J 2 bases; nucleotides not matched to a gene: 8. Germline V lookup: CDR1 GTSNPN, CDR2 SVGIG (reference sequence). Primers included in the PCR were 60 Vbeta and 13 Jbeta primers. Authors' methods: Approximately 11 million of 80 million to 85 million unique TCR beta chains were shared, per a later count. The repertoire was sequenced with immunoSEQ multiplex PCR; TCRdb's copy has only in-frame clones and lacks some. That table supplies the V and J calls and clone size; D and trimming were determined from the DNA. Among over 150,000 clones listed, 75% were seen once.

The chain employs TRBV30 and TRBJ2-7; 9 bases map to TRBD1. The material sequenced was PBMCs. The receptor comes from a male donor in good health and CMV-seronegative. CDR3 residues: CAWSVVRWDRAYEQYF. Written as DNA, the CDR3 is TGTGCCTGGAGTGTAGTTCGTTGGGACAGGGCCTACGAGCAGTACTTC.